The 22 T cell receptor beta chains presented below share a single source sample, sequenced in a study of blood T cell repertoires in COVID-19. Data came from immunoSEQ multiplex PCR; TCRdb stores just in-frame clones and leaves some out. The sample includes some 88,000 clones, around 90% of them seen just once. Sequenced input: peripheral blood. Receptors originate from a human donor with active COVID-19. The donor label of this sample is uncertain.

The rearrangement links TRBV6-2 or TRBV6-3 to TRBJ2-1; D is unresolved. This CDR3 spans 13 amino acids. V shed 2 bases and J shed 8 bases, with 10 bases lying between them. Germline V gives CDR1 MNHEY, CDR2 SVGEGT. The CDR3 DNA sequence: TGTGCCAGCAGTTACCCGGGTTTCGATGAGCAGTTCTTC. Translation gives CASSYPGFDEQFF.

J is TRBJ2-1 and V is TRBV9; no firm D call. The V end was cut by 4 bases, the J end by 3 bases, with 2 bases between. Germline CDR1 SGDLS, CDR2 YYNGEE. This CDR3 has 11 amino acids. The CDR3 loop is CASSLYNEQFF. CDR3 coding DNA: TGTGCCAGCAGCCTCTACAATGAGCAGTTCTTC.

CDR3 protein: CATRTGVDLETQYF. The CDR3 DNA is TGTGCCACCAGGACGGGTGTTGATTTGGAGACCCAGTACTTC. V usage is TRBV7-2 and J usage is TRBJ2-5; D not resolved. Germline assignment: CDR1 SGHTA and CDR2 FQGNSA. The CDR3 contains 14 residues. Trimming removed 10 bases at V and 5 bases at J, with 20 bases between. The whole variable domain, remainder taken from reference TRBV7-2 and TRBJ2-5, is GAGVSQSPSNKVTEKGKDVELRCDPISGHTALYWYRQSLGQGLEFLIYFQGNSAPDKSGLPSDRFSAERTGGSVSTLTIQRTQQEDSAVYLCATRTGVDLETQYFGPGTRLLVL.

The V call is TRBV11-2, the J call TRBJ1-5; 7 bases align to TRBD1. Trimming cost V 5 bases and J 0 bases; bases outside gene matches: 7. The CDR3 extends over 16 amino acids. The germline gives CDR1 SGHAT, CDR2 FQNNGV. In DNA, the CDR3 is TGTGCCAGCAGCCCCACAGGGGAGTCTAGCAATCAGCCCCAGCATTTT. Its protein is CASSPTGESSNQPQHF.

J is TRBJ2-2 and V is TRBV3-1 (or the pseudogene TRBV3-2), with TRBD1 matching over 9 bases. The germline CDR1 and CDR2 sequences are LGHDT and YNNKEL (reference sequence). The CDR3 sequence is 14 residues long. J lost 5 bases, V lost 4 bases, and 2 bases had no gene match. CDR3 sequence reads: CASSRQGGTGELFF. Here the CDR3 DNA reads TGTGCCAGCAGCCGACAGGGGGGGACCGGGGAGCTGTTTTTT.

The V and J genes are TRBV5-4 and TRBJ1-2, with TRBD1 identical over 9 bases. This CDR3 contains 14 residues. J was trimmed by 6 bases and V by 4 bases; bases with no gene match: 7. CDR1 and CDR2 from the germline V gene are SGHNT and YYREEE (reference sequence). DNA of the CDR3: TGTGCCAGCAGCAGTGACAGGGGGTTGCATGGCTACACCTTC. This codes for CASSSDRGLHGYTF. The variable domain in full, with the rest retrieved from reference TRBV5-4 and TRBJ1-2, is ETGVTQSPTHLIKTRGQQVTLRCSSQSGHNTVSWYQQALGQGPQFIFQYYREEENGRGNFPPRFSGLQFPNYSSELNVNALELDDSALYLCASSSDRGLHGYTFGSGTRLTVV.

The chain employs TRBV20-1 and TRBJ1-1; D call uncertain. This CDR3 is 11 amino acids long. Germline lookup yields CDR1 DFQATT and CDR2 SNEGSKA (reference sequence). V was cut by 8 bases and J by 7 bases, with 14 bases left in between. CDR3 in DNA: TGCAGTACCGGGTCGCACCGTGAAGCTTTCTTT. This encodes CSTGSHREAFF.

The chain carries TRBV10-1 and TRBJ1-5; TRBD1 matches at 11 bases. The CDR3 covers 15 residues. V was pared by 6 bases and J by 2 bases, with 3 bases of the junction left unmatched. CDR1 and CDR2 from the germline V gene are WNHNN and SYGVQD (reference sequence). CDR3 coding DNA: TGCGCCAGCAGGGGGACAGGGGGACGCAATCAGCCCCAGCATTTT. It is translated as CASRGTGGRNQPQHF.

V and J are TRBV7-6 and TRBJ2-3; the match to TRBD1 covers 8 bases. The CDR3 consists of 16 residues. The J segment lost 7 bases and the V segment lost 4 bases, leaving 13 bases of the junction unmatched. Germline lookup yields CDR1 SGHVS and CDR2 FNYEAQ. CDR3: CASSSLTGTGPNTQYF. In DNA, the CDR3 is TGTGCCAGCAGCTCCCTGACCGGGACAGGTCCAAATACGCAGTATTTT.

This rearrangement joins TRBV5-4 to TRBJ2-2; TRBD2 aligns across 7 bases. Germline CDR1 is SGHNT and CDR2 is YYREEE (reference sequence). This CDR3 is 12 amino acids long. The CDR3 spells CASGGFTGELFF. CDR3 nucleotides: TGTGCATCCGGGGGGTTCACCGGGGAGCTGTTTTTT.

The chain employs TRBV2 and TRBJ2-1, with a possible D match to TRBD2 (5 bases). The CDR3 has 18 amino acids. V gave up 4 bases and J gave up 1 base, with 20 bases separating them. Germline CDR1 is SNHLY and CDR2 is FYNNEI. The CDR3 DNA reads TGTGCCAGCAGTGGGGGTCGGGCAGCGGCGCGGTCCTACAATGAGCAGTTCTTC. Amino acids: CASSGGRAAARSYNEQFF.

This clone was detected only a few times. This CDR3 is also generated by other DNA sequences in the sample. This chain connects TRBV3-1 (or the pseudogene TRBV3-2) to TRBJ1-2; 10 bases are a match to TRBD1. This CDR3 is built from 15 residues. From germline, CDR1 is LGHDT and CDR2 YNNKEL (reference sequence). V lost 1 base, J lost 2 bases, and 1 base stayed unmatched. The CDR3 nucleotides are TGTGCCAGCAGCCAAGCGGACAGGGGGAACTATGGCTACACCTTC. Amino acids: CASSQADRGNYGYTF.

V and J are TRBV6-5 and TRBJ1-2; 8 nucleotides line up with TRBD1. V lost 0 bases, J lost 10 bases, and 7 bases stayed unmatched. CDR1 and CDR2 (germline): MNHEY, SVGAGI. The CDR3 totals 14 residues. This chain's CDR3 is CASSYSTGEGYYTF. CDR3 bases: TGTGCCAGCAGTTACTCGACAGGGGAGGGATACTACACCTTC.

The chain employs TRBV19 and TRBJ2-5; 11 positions match TRBD2. Germline assignment: CDR1 LNHDA and CDR2 SQIVND (reference sequence). With 4 bases clipped from V and 5 bases from J, the junction kept 18 bases outside the gene matches. The CDR3 sequence is 19 residues long. CDR3 coding DNA: TGTGCCAGTAGTACCTCCCGGGCTCGTAGCGGGGGGGGTGGGGAGACCCAGTACTTC. As protein: CASSTSRARSGGGGETQYF.

The genes are TRBV9 and TRBJ2-5; D may be TRBD1 (5 bases). Deletions cut 0 bases from V and 5 bases from J, with 17 bases between. The CDR3 contains 16 residues. The germline V gene has CDR1 SGDLS and CDR2 YYNGEE. This CDR3 reads CASSVGSGEAGETQYF. The CDR3, as DNA: TGTGCCAGCAGCGTAGGGAGTGGGGAAGCAGGGGAGACCCAGTACTTC.

V gene TRBV6-4 combines with J gene TRBJ1-2; 7 positions match TRBD1. V gave up 0 bases and J gave up 0 bases; unmatched junction bases: 1. Per germline, CDR1 MRHNA and CDR2 SNTAGT. The CDR3 is 15 amino acids. For the CDR3, the DNA is TGTGCCAGCAGTGACTCGAGGGGGCCTAACTATGGCTACACCTTC. Protein sequence: CASSDSRGPNYGYTF.

This clone came up a few times. V usage is TRBV5-1 and J usage is TRBJ1-5, with 7 bases aligning to TRBD1. J gave up 3 bases and V 4 bases, and 7 bases lay outside the gene matches. The germline V gene encodes CDR1 SGHRS and CDR2 YFSETQ. The CDR3 length is 15 residues. CDR3 sequence: CASSRTGRLNQPQHF. For the CDR3, the DNA is TGCGCCAGCAGCCGGACAGGCCGCCTCAATCAGCCCCAGCATTTT.

This chain connects TRBV9 to TRBJ2-5; 8 bases are shared with TRBD1. V lost 4 bases, J lost 5 bases, and 10 bases stayed unmatched. Germline loops: CDR1 SGDLS, CDR2 YYNGEE. The CDR3 totals 15 residues. The DNA of the CDR3 is TGTGCCAGCAGCTTTCAGGGGGCGTCCGGGGAGACCCAGTACTTC. The encoded protein is CASSFQGASGETQYF.

V usage is TRBV10-3 and J usage is TRBJ1-6, with 10 positions matching TRBD1. The CDR3 covers 17 residues. V shed 6 bases and J 9 bases; nucleotides not matched to a gene: 14. Germline CDR1 ENHRY, CDR2 SYGVKD. Written as DNA, the CDR3 is TGTGCCATCAGGGAGGGTGGAGTTGACAGGGGGCTTTCACCCCTCCACTTT. Amino acids: CAIREGGVDRGLSPLHF.

The rearrangement uses TRBV2 and TRBJ2-2; 8 bases map to TRBD1. This CDR3 is built from 16 residues. J was trimmed by 0 bases and V by 5 bases; bases with no gene match: 5. The germline CDR1 and CDR2 sequences are SNHLY and FYNNEI. The CDR3: CASSPGTGANTGELFF. CDR3 in DNA: TGTGCCAGCAGTCCCGGGACAGGAGCGAACACCGGGGAGCTGTTTTTT.

This chain connects TRBV4-1 to TRBJ2-1; 11 bases fit TRBD2. Trimming took 4 bases from V and 0 from J; bases not matched to a gene: 8. This CDR3 contains 18 residues. In germline, CDR1 is MGHRA, CDR2 YSYEKL. The CDR3 loop is CASSPLAGGPSSYNEQFF. The CDR3 DNA reads TGCGCCAGCAGCCCTCTAGCGGGGGGCCCCAGCTCCTACAATGAGCAGTTCTTC.

The chain has TRBV10-3 and TRBJ2-7; 7 bases fit TRBD1. Trimming removed 10 bases from V and 2 bases from J; junction bases left unmatched: 11. CDR1 is ENHRY and CDR2 is SYGVKD in the germline V gene. This CDR3 contains 14 residues. The CDR3 nucleotides are TGTGCCACCAGCCCCGCAGGGGGTACCTACGAGCAGTACTTC. This codes for CATSPAGGTYEQYF.